These 27 T cell receptor beta chains originate from one sample sequenced in a study of PD-1 blockade in mismatch repair-deficient tumors (TCRdb year 2017). To prepare the library, the immunoSEQ multiplex PCR assay was applied. TCRdb holds this immuneACCESS table with in-frame rearrangements only. Some clones are missing; in checked studies, unresolved V genes explain under half, and the rest has no known cause. This sample lists 50,000 to 75,000 clones; about nine tenths were detected once. Approximately 15% of the sample goes to the ten largest clones. The source was peripheral blood, collected 52 weeks after starting pembrolizumab. Receptor source: an adult with mismatch repair-deficient cancer.

The V and J genes are TRBV28 and TRBJ1-5, with 9 bases aligning to TRBD1. CDR3 size: 16 residues. Germline CDR1 and CDR2: MDHEN and SYDVKM. With 4 bases clipped from V and 6 bases from J, the junction kept 10 bases outside the gene matches. The DNA for the CDR3 is TGTGCCAGCAGTTCAGCACAACAGGGGGCGGGTCAGCCCCAGCATTTT. Its protein product is CASSSAQQGAGQPQHF.

This sequence joins TRBV19 and TRBJ1-5, with no clear D. The CDR3 covers 13 residues. V gave up 4 bases and J gave up 7 bases, with 11 bases separating them. The germline V gene encodes CDR1 LNHDA and CDR2 SQIVND (reference sequence). The CDR3 sequence is CASSTREGQPQHF. For the CDR3, the DNA is TGTGCCAGTAGTACTAGGGAGGGCCAGCCCCAGCATTTT.

V gene TRBV6-6 combines with J gene TRBJ2-5, with 9 nucleotides matching TRBD2. The V gene's germline CDR1 is MNHNY and CDR2 SVGAGI (reference sequence). The length of the CDR3 is 14 residues. With 2 bases clipped from V and 5 bases from J, the junction kept 3 bases outside the gene matches. In nucleotides, the CDR3 is TGTGCCAGCAGTTACCCTAGCGGGAAGGAGACCCAGTACTTC. It is translated as CASSYPSGKETQYF.

The V and J genes are TRBV21-1 and TRBJ2-6; the D call in the table, TRBD2, was not verified against the DNA. TRBV21-1 is a pseudogene segment. There are 15 residues in the CDR3. CDR3 amino acids: CASTRLPSGANVLTF. The CDR3 DNA reads as TGTGCCAGCACCCGACTGCCCTCTGGGGCCAACGTCCTGACTTTC.

The DNA of the CDR3 is TGTGCCTGGAGGGGGACTAGCGGGAGGAAACCTTTACAAGAGACCCAGTACTTC. Amino acid sequence: CAWRGTSGRKPLQETQYF. The J gene is TRBJ2-5, the V gene TRBV30; 15 bases fit TRBD2. The germline V gene encodes CDR1 GTSNPN and CDR2 SVGIG (reference sequence). The CDR3 loop spans 18 amino acids. The ends lost 3 bases at V and 2 bases at J; junction bases unmatched: 10.

V gene TRBV6-1 combines with J gene TRBJ2-7, with D perhaps TRBD1 or TRBD2 (6 bases each). The germline V gene has CDR1 MNHNS and CDR2 SASEGT. This CDR3 is 14 amino acids long. Trimming pared 10 bases from V and 3 bases from J, leaving 19 bases between. The CDR3, as DNA: TGTGCCACATCAAAGGAGGGACATATCTACGAGCAGTACTTC. It codes for CATSKEGHIYEQYF.

The chain combines TRBV5-1 with TRBJ1-1, with 8 bases identical to TRBD1. J gave up 0 bases and V 2 bases, and 0 bases lay outside the gene matches. Germline V gene sequence: CDR1 SGHRS, CDR2 YFSETQ. This CDR3 contains 14 residues. CDR3 sequence reads: CASSFRGLNTEAFF. CDR3 nucleotides: TGCGCCAGCAGCTTCAGGGGGCTGAACACTGAAGCTTTCTTT.

The chain joins TRBV6-1 to TRBJ2-6; D is perhaps TRBD2 (6 bases). The CDR3 sequence is 16 residues long. The germline V gene has CDR1 MNHNS and CDR2 SASEGT. Trimming removed 4 bases at V and 0 bases at J, with 10 bases between. CDR3 in DNA: TGTGCCAGCAGTGTTTGGGACTTCTCTGGGGCCAACGTCCTGACTTTC. Protein sequence: CASSVWDFSGANVLTF.

The chain uses TRBV6-1 and TRBJ2-7; tentative D call: TRBD1 (6 bases). In germline, CDR1 is MNHNS, CDR2 SASEGT. Trimming removed 1 base from V and 2 bases from J, with 12 bases in between. The length of the CDR3 is 15 residues. CDR3 region: CASSEGRQVTYEQYF. The CDR3 nucleotides read TGTGCCAGCAGTGAAGGGAGACAGGTGACCTACGAGCAGTACTTC.

This clone was observed once. The rearrangement links TRBV15 to TRBJ2-3; 7 nucleotides agree with TRBD1. Germline CDR1 LNHNV, CDR2 YYDKDF (reference sequence). Trimming took 1 base from V and 4 from J; bases not matched to a gene: 2. CDR3 length: 14 residues. CDR3 in DNA: TGTGCCACCAGCAGAGCTGGGACAGCAGATACGCAGTATTTT. Amino acid sequence: CATSRAGTADTQYF.

The rearrangement uses TRBV29-1 and TRBJ1-4, with 10 bases that match TRBD1. V was pared by 6 bases and J by 8 bases, with 9 bases of the junction left unmatched. Germline V lookup: CDR1 SQVTM, CDR2 ANQGSEA. This CDR3 region has 14 residues. The CDR3 spells CSVAGTGVGEKLFF. As DNA, the CDR3 is TGCAGCGTCGCCGGGACAGGGGTAGGGGAAAAACTGTTTTTT.

V is TRBV6-1 and J is TRBJ2-1; D is ambiguous. The CDR3 spans 12 residues. Germline V gene lookup returns CDR1 MNHNS and CDR2 SASEGT. V was pared by 5 bases and J by 4 bases, with 6 bases between. CDR3 nucleotides: TGTGCCAGCAGTTATCGTTACAATGAGCAGTTCTTC. This gives the protein CASSYRYNEQFF.

The chain carries TRBV4-1 and TRBJ2-7; D may be TRBD1 (5 bases). Germline lookup yields CDR1 MGHRA and CDR2 YSYEKL. Trimming took 2 bases from V and 2 from J, leaving 13 bases between them. The CDR3 sequence is 15 residues long. The CDR3 loop reads CASSQQGIGTYEQYF. The CDR3 DNA sequence: TGCGCCAGCAGCCAACAGGGAATAGGGACCTACGAGCAGTACTTC.

The chain combines TRBV28 with TRBJ2-7; D unresolved. The V end lost 2 bases, the J end lost 3 bases, and 11 bases lay between the germline ends. Germline CDR1 reads MDHEN; CDR2 reads SYDVKM. CDR3 length: 14 residues. CDR3: CASSLRSEFYEQYF. The CDR3 region has the DNA TGTGCCAGCAGTTTAAGGTCGGAATTCTACGAGCAGTACTTC.

The V call is TRBV5-6, the J call TRBJ1-2; 8 positions match TRBD1. The V gene's germline CDR1 is SGHDT and CDR2 YYEEEE. The V and J ends lost 4 bases and 8 bases, in that order; junction bases with no gene match: 13. The CDR3 runs 15 residues. The CDR3 bases are TGTGCCAGCAGCACGCCAGGGGGCGTGATATGGGGCTACACCTTC. As protein: CASSTPGGVIWGYTF.

The CDR3 sequence is CASGLPLTPQVPSLRNTIYF. The DNA for the CDR3 is TGTGCTAGTGGTTTGCCCTTAACCCCACAGGTCCCATCTCTAAGAAACACCATATATTTT. The chain links TRBV12-5 to TRBJ1-3; D might be TRBD1 (5 bases). This CDR3 is 20 amino acids long. V was shortened by 2 bases and J by 5 bases, with 28 bases between the two germline ends. The germline CDR1 and CDR2 sequences are LGHNT and FRNRAP.

The chain recombines TRBV9 with TRBJ2-7; D unresolved. This CDR3 contains 14 residues. V dropped 0 bases and J dropped 3 bases, with 10 bases sitting between them. Germline V lookup: CDR1 SGDLS, CDR2 YYNGEE. The CDR3 nucleotides read TGTGCCAGCAGCGTAGCTACATCGGGCTACGAGCAGTACTTC. It translates to CASSVATSGYEQYF.

This sequence joins TRBV5-1 and TRBJ2-1; D ambiguous. The germline CDR1 and CDR2 sequences are SGHRS and YFSETQ. The germline V and J ends were trimmed by 1 base and 0 bases, with 11 bases remaining between them. This CDR3 region has 16 residues. The CDR3, as DNA: TGCGCCAGCAGCTTGTCTGGCGGCCTCTCCTACAATGAGCAGTTCTTC. Encoded protein: CASSLSGGLSYNEQFF.

The gene calls are TRBV14 and TRBJ2-7; D is unclear. This CDR3 comprises 13 residues. CDR1 and CDR2 from the germline V gene are SGHDN and FVKESK. The V end lost 1 base, the J end lost 3 bases, and 7 bases lay between the germline ends. CDR3 nucleotides: TGTGCCAGCAGCCAAGTAGTATTCTACGAGCAGTACTTC. The encoded protein is CASSQVVFYEQYF.

This sequence joins TRBV2 and TRBJ2-4; 7 bases align to TRBD1. With 5 bases clipped from V and 1 base from J, the junction kept 5 bases outside the gene matches. The length of the CDR3 is 15 residues. The germline V gene encodes CDR1 SNHLY and CDR2 FYNNEI. In DNA form, the CDR3 reads TGTGCCAGCAGTCACAGGGGTCTGGCCAAAAACATTCAGTACTTC. This encodes CASSHRGLAKNIQYF.

The sample holds a few counts of this clone. The chain is built from TRBV25-1 and TRBJ1-4; TRBD1 agrees at 9 bases. The CDR3 is made up of 15 amino acids. Losses at the gene ends were 3 bases for V and 8 bases for J; bases not matched to a gene: 7. CDR1 and CDR2 (germline): MGHDK, SYGVNS. The CDR3 is CASSDPGQGREKLFF. Here the CDR3 DNA reads TGTGCCAGCAGTGACCCGGGACAGGGAAGAGAAAAACTGTTTTTT.

This rearrangement joins TRBV5-1 to TRBJ2-1; 10 positions match TRBD2. J gave up 6 bases and V 2 bases, and 5 bases lay outside the gene matches. CDR1 and CDR2 from the germline V gene are SGHRS and YFSETQ. The CDR3 contains 15 residues. For the CDR3, the DNA is TGCGCCAGCAGCTTTACCGGGACTAGCGTCAATGAGCAGTTCTTC. Translating it yields CASSFTGTSVNEQFF.

The J gene is TRBJ1-4, the V gene TRBV19; 7 bases fit TRBD1. This CDR3 region has 14 residues. V shed 4 bases and J 8 bases; nucleotides not matched to a gene: 7. The germline gives CDR1 LNHDA, CDR2 SQIVND (reference sequence). The CDR3, as DNA: TGTGCCAGTAGTACAACAGGGGAAGAGGAAAAACTGTTTTTT. This codes for CASSTTGEEEKLFF.

The chain links TRBV12-5 to TRBJ2-1; perhaps D is TRBD1 or TRBD2 (5 bases each). There are 17 residues in the CDR3. With 5 bases removed from V and 0 bases from J, the gap between germline ends came to 17 bases. The germline gives CDR1 LGHNT, CDR2 FRNRAP. The CDR3 loop reads CASGLTGTHLSYNEQFF. As DNA, the CDR3 is TGTGCTAGTGGTCTCACCGGGACCCACCTCTCCTACAATGAGCAGTTCTTC.

This chain connects TRBV10-3 to TRBJ1-5; D is unclear. Germline V gene lookup returns CDR1 ENHRY and CDR2 SYGVKD. This CDR3 region has 13 residues. Trimming stripped 3 bases from V and 6 bases from J, with 9 bases between. The CDR3 loop is CAISEGDSQPQHF. CDR3 sequence (DNA): TGTGCCATCAGTGAAGGCGATAGTCAGCCCCAGCATTTT.

The chain is built from TRBV4-1 and TRBJ2-7, with 14 bases fitting TRBD2. The CDR3 length is 16 residues. Germline V gives CDR1 MGHRA, CDR2 YSYEKL. The ends lost 0 bases at V and 2 bases at J; junction bases unmatched: 0. DNA of the CDR3: TGCGCCAGCAGCCAAGAGGGACTAGCGGGAGCCTACGAGCAGTACTTC. This translates into CASSQEGLAGAYEQYF.

The CDR3 loop reads CASSLSPEPVYNEQFF. The CDR3 DNA follows: TGTGCCAGCAGCTTATCCCCAGAACCGGTTTACAATGAGCAGTTCTTC. The chain recombines TRBV7-3 with TRBJ2-1; D gene unclear. Trimming shortened V by 2 bases and J by 4 bases, and 15 bases separated the two germline ends. The CDR3 runs to 16 residues. Germline CDR1 reads SGHTA; CDR2 reads FQGTGA. The full variable domain, with the rest looked up from reference TRBV7-3 and TRBJ2-1, is GAGVSQTPSNKVTEKGKYVELRCDPISGHTALYWYRQSLGQGPEFLIYFQGTGAADDSGLPNDRFFAVRPEGSVSTLKIQRTERGDSAVYLCASSLSPEPVYNEQFFGPGTRLTVL.